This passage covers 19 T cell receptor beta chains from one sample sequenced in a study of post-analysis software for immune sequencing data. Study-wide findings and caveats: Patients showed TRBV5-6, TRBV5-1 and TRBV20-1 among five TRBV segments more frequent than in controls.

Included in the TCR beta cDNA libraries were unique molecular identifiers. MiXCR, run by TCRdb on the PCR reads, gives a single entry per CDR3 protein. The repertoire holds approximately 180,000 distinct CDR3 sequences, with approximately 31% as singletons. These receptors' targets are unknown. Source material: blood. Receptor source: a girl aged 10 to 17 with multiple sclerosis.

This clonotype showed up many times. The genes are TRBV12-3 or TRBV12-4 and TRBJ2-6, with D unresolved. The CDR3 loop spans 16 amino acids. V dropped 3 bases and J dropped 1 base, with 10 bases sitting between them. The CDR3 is CASSLHRSSGANVLTF. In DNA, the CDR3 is TGTGCCAGCAGTTTGCACCGGAGTTCTGGGGCCAACGTCCTGACTTTC.

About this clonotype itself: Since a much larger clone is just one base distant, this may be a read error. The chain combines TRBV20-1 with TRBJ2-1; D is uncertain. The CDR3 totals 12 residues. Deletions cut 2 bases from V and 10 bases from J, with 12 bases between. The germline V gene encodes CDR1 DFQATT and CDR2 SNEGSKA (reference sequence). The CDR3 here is CSARPTETEQFF. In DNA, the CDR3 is TGCAGTGCTAGACCAACAGAGACCGAGCAGTTCTTC.

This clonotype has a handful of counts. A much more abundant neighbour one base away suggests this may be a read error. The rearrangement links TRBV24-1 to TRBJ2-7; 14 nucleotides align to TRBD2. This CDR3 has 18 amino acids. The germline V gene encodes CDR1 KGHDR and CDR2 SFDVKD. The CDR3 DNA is TGTGCCACCAGTGCCGGGACTAGCGGGAGAGCGGCCTCCTACGAGCAGGACTTC. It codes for CATSAGTSGRAASYEQDF.

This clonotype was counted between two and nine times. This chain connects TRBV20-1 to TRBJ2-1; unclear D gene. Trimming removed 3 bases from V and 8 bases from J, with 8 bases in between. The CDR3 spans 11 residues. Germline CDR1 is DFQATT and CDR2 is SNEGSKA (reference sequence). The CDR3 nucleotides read TGCAGTGCTAGTCTTGTTGATGAGCAGTTCTTC. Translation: CSASLVDEQFF.

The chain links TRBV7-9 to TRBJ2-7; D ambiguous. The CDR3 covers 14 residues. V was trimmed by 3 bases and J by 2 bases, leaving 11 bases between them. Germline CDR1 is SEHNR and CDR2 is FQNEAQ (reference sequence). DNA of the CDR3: TGTGCCAGCAGCTTCCCCCAGCGCCCCTACGAGCAGTACTTC. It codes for CASSFPQRPYEQYF.

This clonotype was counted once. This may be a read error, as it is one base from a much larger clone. CDR3 sequence: CASSLEAIENNQPQYF. In DNA form, the CDR3 reads TGCGCCAGCAGCCTGGAAGCGATTGAAAACAATCAGCCCCAGTATTTT. The chain joins TRBV5-1 to TRBJ1-5; unclear D gene. The J call could be wrong; TRBJ2-3 is a better fit for the DNA end. CDR1 and CDR2 from the germline V gene are SGHRS and YFSETQ. The CDR3 is 16 amino acids.

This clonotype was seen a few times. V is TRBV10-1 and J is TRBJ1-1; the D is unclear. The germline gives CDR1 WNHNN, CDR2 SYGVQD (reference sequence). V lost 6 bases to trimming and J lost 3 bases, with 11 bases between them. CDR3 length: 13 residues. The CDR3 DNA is TGCGCCAGCAGCGAAAAGCGGGACACTGAAGCTTTCTTT. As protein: CASSEKRDTEAFF.

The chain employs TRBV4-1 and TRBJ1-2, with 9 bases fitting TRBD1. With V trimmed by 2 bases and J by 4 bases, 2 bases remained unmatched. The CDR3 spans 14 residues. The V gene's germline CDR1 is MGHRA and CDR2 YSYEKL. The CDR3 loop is CASSQPQGAYGYTF. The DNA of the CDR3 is TGCGCCAGCAGCCAACCACAGGGGGCCTATGGCTACACCTTC.

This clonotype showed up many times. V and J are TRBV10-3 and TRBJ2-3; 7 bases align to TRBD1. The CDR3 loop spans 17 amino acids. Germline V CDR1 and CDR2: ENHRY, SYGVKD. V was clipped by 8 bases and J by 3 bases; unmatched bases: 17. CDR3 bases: TGTGCCATCTTGGTAATGGCCCGGACAGGATTAACAGATACGCAGTATTTT. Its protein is CAILVMARTGLTDTQYF.

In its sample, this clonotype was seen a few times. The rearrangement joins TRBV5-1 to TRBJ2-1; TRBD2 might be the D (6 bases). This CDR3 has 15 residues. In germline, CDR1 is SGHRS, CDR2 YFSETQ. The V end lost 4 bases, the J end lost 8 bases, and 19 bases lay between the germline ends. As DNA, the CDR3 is TGCGCCAGCAGCAGGGACTTCCCGGGGAGCGATGAGCAGTTCTTC. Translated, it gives CASSRDFPGSDEQFF.

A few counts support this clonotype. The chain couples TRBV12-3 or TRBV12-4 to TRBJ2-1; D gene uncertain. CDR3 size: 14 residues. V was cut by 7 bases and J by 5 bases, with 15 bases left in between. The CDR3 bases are TGTGCCAGCACGAAGACGGAAAAAGACAATGAGCAGTTCTTC. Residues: CASTKTEKDNEQFF.

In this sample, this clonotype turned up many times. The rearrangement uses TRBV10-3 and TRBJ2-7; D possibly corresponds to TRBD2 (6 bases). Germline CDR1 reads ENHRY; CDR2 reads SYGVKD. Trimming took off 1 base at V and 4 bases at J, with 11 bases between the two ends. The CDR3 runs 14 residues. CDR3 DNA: TGTGCCATCAGTGAGTTGGAGGGACCATACGAGCAGTACTTC. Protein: CAISELEGPYEQYF.

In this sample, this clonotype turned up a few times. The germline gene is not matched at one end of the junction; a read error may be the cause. The CDR3 spells CASGEREVPSYEQYF. The DNA of the CDR3 is TGTGCCAGCGGTGAAAGGGAGGTACCCTCCTACGAGCAGTACTTC. The V gene is TRBV2, the J gene TRBJ2-7; weak D call: TRBD2 (6 bases). CDR3 length: 15 amino acids. The V gene's germline CDR1 is SNHLY and CDR2 FYNNEI.

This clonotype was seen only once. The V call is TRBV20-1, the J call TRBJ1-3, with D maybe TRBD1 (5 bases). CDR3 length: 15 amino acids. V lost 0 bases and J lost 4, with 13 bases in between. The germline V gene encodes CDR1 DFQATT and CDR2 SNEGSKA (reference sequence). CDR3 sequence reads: CSARDQEGPGNTIYF. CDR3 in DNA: TGCAGTGCTAGAGATCAAGAGGGACCAGGAAACACCATATATTTT.

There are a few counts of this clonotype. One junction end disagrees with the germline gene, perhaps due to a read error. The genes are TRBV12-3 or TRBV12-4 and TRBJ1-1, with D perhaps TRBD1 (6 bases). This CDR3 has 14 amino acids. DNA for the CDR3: TGTGCCAGCAGCTTAGACAGGCCGGGGGATGAAGCTTTCTTT. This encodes CASSLDRPGDEAFF.

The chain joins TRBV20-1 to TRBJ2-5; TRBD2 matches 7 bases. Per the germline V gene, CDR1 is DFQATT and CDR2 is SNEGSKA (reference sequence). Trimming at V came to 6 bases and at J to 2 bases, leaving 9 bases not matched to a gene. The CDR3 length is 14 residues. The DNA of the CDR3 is TGCAGTGCCACGAATGTGGGGGGGCAAGAGACCCAGTACTTC. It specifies CSATNVGGQETQYF.

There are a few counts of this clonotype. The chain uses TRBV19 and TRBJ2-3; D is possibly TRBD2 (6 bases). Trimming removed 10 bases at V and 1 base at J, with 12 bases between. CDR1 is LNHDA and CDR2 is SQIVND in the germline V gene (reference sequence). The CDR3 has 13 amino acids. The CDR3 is CATGGSGTDTQYF. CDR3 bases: TGTGCCACCGGGGGTAGCGGCACAGATACGCAGTATTTT.

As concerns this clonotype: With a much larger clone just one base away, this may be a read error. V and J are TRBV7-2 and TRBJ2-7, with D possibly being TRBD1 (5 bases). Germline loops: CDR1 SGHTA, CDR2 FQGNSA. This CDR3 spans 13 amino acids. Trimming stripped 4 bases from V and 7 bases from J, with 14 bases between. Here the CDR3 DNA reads TGTGCCAGCAGCTCACCAGGGTCCGATGAGCAGTACTTC. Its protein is CASSSPGSDEQYF.

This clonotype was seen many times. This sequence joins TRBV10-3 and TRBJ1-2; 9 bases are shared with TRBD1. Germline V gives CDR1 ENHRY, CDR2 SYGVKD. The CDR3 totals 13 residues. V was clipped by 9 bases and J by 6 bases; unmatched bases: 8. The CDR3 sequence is CAMGQGPSDGYTF. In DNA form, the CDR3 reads TGTGCCATGGGACAGGGTCCCAGTGATGGCTACACCTTC.